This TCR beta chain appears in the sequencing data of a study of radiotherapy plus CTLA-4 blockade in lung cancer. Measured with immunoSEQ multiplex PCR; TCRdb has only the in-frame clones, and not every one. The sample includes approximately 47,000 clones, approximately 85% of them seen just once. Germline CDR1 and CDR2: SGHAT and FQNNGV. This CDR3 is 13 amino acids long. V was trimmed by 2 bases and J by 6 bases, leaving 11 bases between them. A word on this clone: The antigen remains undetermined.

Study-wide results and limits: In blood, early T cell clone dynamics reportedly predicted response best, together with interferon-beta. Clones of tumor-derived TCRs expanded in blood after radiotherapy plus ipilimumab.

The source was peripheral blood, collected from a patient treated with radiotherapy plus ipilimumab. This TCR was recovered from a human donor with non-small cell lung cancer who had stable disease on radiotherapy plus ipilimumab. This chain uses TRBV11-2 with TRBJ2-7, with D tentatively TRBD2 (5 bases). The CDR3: CASSLLRGIEQYF. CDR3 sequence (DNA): TGTGCCAGCAGCTTACTACGGGGAATCGAGCAGTACTTC.